The present TCR beta chain was sequenced within a study of shared clonotypes between healthy human individuals. Turning to the study itself: Samples came from a couple of female and a few male donors aged 18 to 49. Points from the study as a whole: Among donors, the sharing of clonotypes was expected to be influenced by sequencing depth.

Comments on this clone: Antigen: not known. A much more abundant neighbour one base away suggests this may be a read error.

Sequencing on ten immunoSEQ deep assay plates was performed for unsorted PBMC DNA. In the original analysis: Junction-only immunoSEQ sequences carried no quality scores, so filtering differed. Sequenced by immunoSEQ multiplex PCR; TCRdb stores in-frame clones only, minus some. The V and J calls and clone size were taken over from that table, and D and trimming were inferred from the DNA. The sample has hundreds of thousands of clones, around 77% seen once. Trimming shortened V by 5 bases and J by 1 base, and 2 bases separated the two germline ends. Germline lookup yields CDR1 LGHNA and CDR2 YSLEER. This CDR3 contains 11 residues.

Specimen: PBMCs. The receptor was isolated from a woman aged 40 to 50 in good health. Some clones in this sample may be carry-over from other donors' samples. The chain is built from TRBV4-3 and TRBJ1-1; D is unresolved. CDR3 in DNA: TGCGCCAGCAGCGGGAACACTGAAGCTTTCTTT. Encoded protein: CASSGNTEAFF.